The 23 T cell receptor beta chains in this list originate from one sample, sequenced in a study of blood T cell repertoires in COVID-19. TCRdb's table, derived via immunoSEQ multiplex PCR, lists solely in-frame clones and lacks some. The sample carries some 290,000 clones, around 90% recorded once. The sample consisted of peripheral blood. The receptor set was obtained from a woman in her 40s with COVID-19, enrolled during active disease.

V gene TRBV19 combines with J gene TRBJ2-2, with 10 bases identical to TRBD1. CDR3 length equals 16 residues. Germline values: CDR1 LNHDA, CDR2 SQIVND (reference sequence). V shed 6 bases, J shed 3 bases, and the junction held 7 bases outside the gene matches. This CDR3 is CASSPWDRGHTGELFF. CDR3 in DNA: TGTGCCAGTAGCCCCTGGGACAGGGGTCACACCGGGGAGCTGTTTTTT.

This chain uses TRBV28 with TRBJ2-1; 7 bases align to TRBD1. CDR1 is MDHEN, CDR2 SYDVKM, per germline. The CDR3 loop spans 12 amino acids. V shed 6 bases and J 4 bases; nucleotides not matched to a gene: 0. CDR3 loop: CASRQGYNEQFF. The CDR3, as DNA: TGTGCCAGCAGACAGGGGTACAATGAGCAGTTCTTC.

CDR3 DNA sequence: TGTGCTAGTGCCCTAAGAGGACAGAAAGCTTTCTTT. It is translated as CASALRGQKAFF. This chain joins TRBV12-5 and TRBJ1-1; a possible D gene is TRBD1 (6 bases). CDR1 is LGHNT and CDR2 is FRNRAP in the germline V gene. The CDR3 consists of 12 residues. With 7 bases removed from V and 9 bases from J, the gap between germline ends came to 15 bases. Supplemented by reference TRBV12-5 and TRBJ1-1, the full variable domain reads DARVTQTPRHKVTEMGQEVTMRCQPILGHNTVFWYRQTMMQGLELLAYFRNRAPLDDSGMPKDRFSAEMPDATLATLKIQPSEPRDSAVYFCASALRGQKAFFGQGTRLTVV.

This chain links TRBV6-2 or TRBV6-3 with TRBJ1-2; D not certain. The CDR3 runs 12 residues. Trimming stripped 5 bases from V and 5 bases from J, with 9 bases between. From germline, CDR1 is MNHEY and CDR2 SVGEGT. The CDR3 loop reads CASSTQQYGYTF. CDR3 nucleotides: TGTGCCAGCAGTACCCAACAGTATGGCTACACCTTC.

In nucleotides, the CDR3 is TGCGCCAGCAGCTTCCGACAGGGCGGGAACACTGAAGCTTTCTTT. Residues: CASSFRQGGNTEAFF. J is TRBJ1-1 and V is TRBV5-1, with 7 bases that match TRBD1. Trimming at V came to 2 bases and at J to 1 base, leaving 5 bases not matched to a gene. This CDR3 contains 15 residues. The V gene's germline CDR1 is SGHRS and CDR2 YFSETQ.

This clone occurred a few times. The chain carries TRBV5-1 and TRBJ2-5, with D maybe TRBD1 (6 bases). The V end was cut by 0 bases, the J end by 3 bases, with 6 bases between. Looked up from germline, CDR1 is SGHRS and CDR2 is YFSETQ. The CDR3 is 13 amino acids. Here the CDR3 DNA reads TGCGCCAGCAGCTTGGAGGGGGAAGAGACCCAGTACTTC. This encodes CASSLEGEETQYF.

This chain uses TRBV7-3 with TRBJ2-1; perhaps TRBD1 as D (6 bases). Germline CDR1 is SGHTA and CDR2 is FQGTGA. Trimming cost V 3 bases and J 4 bases, with 10 bases left between them. This CDR3 is 14 amino acids long. CDR3 DNA: TGTGCCAGCAGCTTCGACAGGACGTACAATGAGCAGTTCTTC. Its translation: CASSFDRTYNEQFF.

This chain uses TRBV9 with TRBJ2-1; D is unclear. CDR3 size: 14 residues. Germline lookup yields CDR1 SGDLS and CDR2 YYNGEE. V was cut by 0 bases and J by 3 bases, with 7 bases left in between. CDR3 bases: TGTGCCAGCAGCGTAGTGGCCCGCTACAATGAGCAGTTCTTC. Translating it yields CASSVVARYNEQFF.

In the case of this clone: A read error may produce the germline difference seen at one junction end. The J gene is TRBJ1-1, the V gene TRBV12-5; D gene ambiguous. Germline V gene lookup returns CDR1 LGHNT and CDR2 FRNRAP. The CDR3 covers 13 residues. In DNA, the CDR3 is TGTGCTAGTGATTTGCGGGGAAACACTGAAGCTTTCTTT. Its translation is CASDLRGNTEAFF. The entire variable domain, with the rest obtained from reference TRBV12-5 and TRBJ1-1, is as follows: DARVTQTPRHKVTEMGQEVTMRCQPILGHNTVFWYRQTMMQGLELLAYFRNRAPLDDSGMPKDRFSAEMPDATLATLKIQPSEPRDSAVYFCASDLRGNTEAFFGQGTRLTVV.

In this sample, this clone turned up a few times. The J gene is TRBJ2-5, the V gene TRBV24-1; no reliable D call. V lost 1 base and J 5 bases, leaving 4 bases between the germline ends. CDR3 length: 12 residues. The V gene's germline CDR1 is KGHDR and CDR2 SFDVKD. The CDR3, as DNA: TGTGCCACCAGTGATTTCGGGGAGACCCAGTACTTC. Protein sequence: CATSDFGETQYF.

The chain employs TRBV24-1 and TRBJ2-1; the match to TRBD2 covers 11 bases. Germline trimming cut 5 bases from V and 6 bases from J; bases unmatched to any gene: 14. The CDR3 length is 18 residues. The germline CDR1 and CDR2 sequences are KGHDR and SFDVKD. The CDR3 DNA is TGTGCCACCAGTGCTGGGGCTAGCGGGGGGACTAGTTTCAATGAGCAGTTCTTC. Protein: CATSAGASGGTSFNEQFF.

The chain employs TRBV15 and TRBJ2-5, with 7 bases lining up with TRBD2. Germline V gene sequence: CDR1 LNHNV, CDR2 YYDKDF (reference sequence). The CDR3 is 18 residues long. Trimming cost V 0 bases and J 5 bases; bases outside gene matches: 15. The CDR3 spells CATSRETPLAARGETQYF. CDR3 in DNA: TGTGCCACCAGCAGAGAAACCCCCCTAGCGGCCCGTGGGGAGACCCAGTACTTC.

The genes are TRBV19 and TRBJ1-2; 9 bases match TRBD1. Germline CDR1 is LNHDA and CDR2 is SQIVND (reference sequence). J was trimmed by 1 base and V by 8 bases; bases with no gene match: 2. The CDR3 is 13 residues long. CDR3 protein: CASGTGFNYGYTF. The CDR3 DNA is TGTGCCAGTGGGACAGGGTTTAACTATGGCTACACCTTC.

This clone was counted once. The chain combines TRBV28 with TRBJ1-3, with 9 bases that match TRBD1. Germline V CDR1 and CDR2: MDHEN, SYDVKM. Trimming removed 3 bases from V and 2 bases from J; junction bases left unmatched: 2. The CDR3 runs 15 residues. The CDR3 spells CASSLGQGAGNTIYF. Written as DNA, the CDR3 is TGTGCCAGCAGTTTGGGACAGGGAGCTGGAAACACCATATATTTT.

This chain connects TRBV3-1 (or the pseudogene TRBV3-2) to TRBJ2-3; TRBD2 agrees at 15 bases. From germline, CDR1 is LGHDT and CDR2 YNNKEL (reference sequence). V lost 4 bases and J lost 1; bases outside the gene matches: 0. The CDR3 is 16 amino acids. CDR3 in amino acids: CASSRTSGGGTDTQYF. Written as DNA, the CDR3 is TGTGCCAGCAGCCGGACTAGCGGGGGGGGCACAGATACGCAGTATTTT.

The rearrangement uses TRBV11-3 and TRBJ2-2, with 9 bases that match TRBD2. V trimming: 0 bases; J trimming: 0 bases; junction bases outside the gene matches: 8. The CDR3 is made up of 19 amino acids. The V gene's germline CDR1 is SGHNT and CDR2 YENEEA. In DNA, the CDR3 is TGTGCCAGCAGCTTAGAGCTAGCGGGGCCCCCTTCGAACACCGGGGAGCTGTTTTTT. This gives the protein CASSLELAGPPSNTGELFF.

The chain couples TRBV5-6 to TRBJ1-2, with TRBD1 matching 7 bases. V trimming: 3 bases; J trimming: 5 bases; junction bases outside the gene matches: 10. Germline V gene lookup returns CDR1 SGHDT and CDR2 YYEEEE. The CDR3 has 15 amino acids. The CDR3 spells CASSSRTGELYGYTF. The CDR3 nucleotides are TGTGCCAGCAGCTCCCGGACAGGCGAGCTATATGGCTACACCTTC.

CDR3 in DNA: TGTGCCAGCAGCGTAGCGGCCCGCGGGGGAACAGATACGCAGTATTTT. Translation: CASSVAARGGTDTQYF. The chain employs TRBV9 and TRBJ2-3; 7 bases fit TRBD2. Germline V CDR1 and CDR2: SGDLS, YYNGEE. The junction had 7 bases not matched to a gene; V was cut back by 0 bases and J by 3 bases. The CDR3 is 16 amino acids.

This sequence joins TRBV29-1 and TRBJ2-1; 12 nucleotides line up with TRBD2. The CDR3 is 18 residues long. CDR1 SQVTM and CDR2 ANQGSEA come from the germline V gene. V was clipped by 4 bases and J by 0 bases; unmatched bases: 10. CDR3 amino acids: CSVVGLAGGKSSYNEQFF. CDR3 nucleotide sequence: TGCAGCGTTGTTGGGCTAGCGGGAGGGAAGAGCTCCTACAATGAGCAGTTCTTC.

This sequence joins TRBV18 and TRBJ2-5, with TRBD1 matching 7 bases. This CDR3 contains 15 residues. Trimming removed 0 bases from V and 2 bases from J; junction bases left unmatched: 3. Germline CDR1 and CDR2: KGHSH and LQKENI. The chain's CDR3 is CASSPPTGYQETQYF. The CDR3 region has the DNA TGTGCCAGCTCACCACCGACAGGGTATCAAGAGACCCAGTACTTC.

The chain has TRBV6-5 and TRBJ1-5; 7 bases are shared with TRBD1. The J segment lost 5 bases and the V segment lost 8 bases, leaving 6 bases of the junction unmatched. This CDR3 has 13 amino acids. Germline CDR1 reads MNHEY; CDR2 reads SVGAGI. CDR3 sequence (DNA): TGTGCCAGCGGAGGGACAGACCATCAGCCCCAGCATTTT. It translates to CASGGTDHQPQHF.

The chain is built from TRBV19 and TRBJ1-5; 9 positions agree with TRBD1. Germline values: CDR1 LNHDA, CDR2 SQIVND (reference sequence). The CDR3 extends over 15 amino acids. Trimming removed 5 bases from V and 4 bases from J; junction bases left unmatched: 6. This chain's CDR3 is CASSGGTGLNQPQHF. For the CDR3, the DNA is TGTGCCAGTAGTGGGGGGACAGGGCTTAATCAGCCCCAGCATTTT.

This chain uses TRBV7-8 with TRBJ1-2; possibly TRBD1 for D (6 bases). The V gene's germline CDR1 is SGHVS and CDR2 FQNEAQ. The length of the CDR3 is 17 residues. Trimming took 5 bases from V and 6 from J, leaving 25 bases between them. CDR3 region: CASSLSLWADRKNGYTF. For the CDR3, the DNA is TGTGCCAGCAGCCTGAGCCTGTGGGCGGACAGAAAGAATGGCTACACCTTC.